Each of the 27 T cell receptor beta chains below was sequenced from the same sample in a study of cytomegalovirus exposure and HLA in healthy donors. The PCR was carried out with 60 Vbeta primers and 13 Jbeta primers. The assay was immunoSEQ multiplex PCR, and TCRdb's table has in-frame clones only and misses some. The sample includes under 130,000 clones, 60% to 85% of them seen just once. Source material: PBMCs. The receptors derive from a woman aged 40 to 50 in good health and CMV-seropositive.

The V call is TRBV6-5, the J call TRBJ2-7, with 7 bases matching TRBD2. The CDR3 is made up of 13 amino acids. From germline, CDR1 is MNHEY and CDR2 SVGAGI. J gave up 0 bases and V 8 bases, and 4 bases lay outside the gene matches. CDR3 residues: CASSRDYSYEQYF. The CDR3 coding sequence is TGTGCCAGCTCCCGGGACTACTCCTACGAGCAGTACTTC.

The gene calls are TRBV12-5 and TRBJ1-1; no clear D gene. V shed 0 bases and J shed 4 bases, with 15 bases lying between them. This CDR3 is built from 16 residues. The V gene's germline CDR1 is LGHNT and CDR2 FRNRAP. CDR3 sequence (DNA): TGTGCTAGTGGTTTGGTTAACCGGGGATGGGGCACTGAAGCTTTCTTT. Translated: CASGLVNRGWGTEAFF.

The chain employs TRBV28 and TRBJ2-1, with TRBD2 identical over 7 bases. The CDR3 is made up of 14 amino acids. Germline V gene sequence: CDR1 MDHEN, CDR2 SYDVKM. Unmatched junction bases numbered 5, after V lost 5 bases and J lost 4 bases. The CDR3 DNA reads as TGTGCCAGCAGTCCACTAGCGAGATACAATGAGCAGTTCTTC. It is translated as CASSPLARYNEQFF.

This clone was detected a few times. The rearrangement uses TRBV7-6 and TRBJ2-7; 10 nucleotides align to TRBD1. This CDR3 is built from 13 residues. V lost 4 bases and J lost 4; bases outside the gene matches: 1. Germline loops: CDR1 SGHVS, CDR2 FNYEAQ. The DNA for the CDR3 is TGTGCCAGCAGCTGGACAGGGGGATACGAGCAGTACTTC. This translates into CASSWTGGYEQYF.

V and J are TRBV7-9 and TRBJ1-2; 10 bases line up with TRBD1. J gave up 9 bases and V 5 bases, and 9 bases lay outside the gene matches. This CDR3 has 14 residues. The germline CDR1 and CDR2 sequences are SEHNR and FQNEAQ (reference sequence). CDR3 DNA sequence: TGTGCCAGCAGCCCGGGACAGGGGTTTCCGAGCTACACCTTC. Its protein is CASSPGQGFPSYTF. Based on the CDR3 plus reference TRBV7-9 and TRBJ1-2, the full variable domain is DTGVSQNPRHKITKRGQNVTFRCDPISEHNRLYWYRQTLGQGPEFLTYFQNEAQLEKSRLLSDRFSAERPKGSFSTLEIQRTEQGDSAMYLCASSPGQGFPSYTFGSGTRLTVV.

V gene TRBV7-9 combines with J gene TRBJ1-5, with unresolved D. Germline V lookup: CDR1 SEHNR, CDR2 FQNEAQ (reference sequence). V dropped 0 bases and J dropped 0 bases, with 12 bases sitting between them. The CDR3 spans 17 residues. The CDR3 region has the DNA TGTGCCAGCAGCTTAGCCACACACCTTTATAGCAATCAGCCCCAGCATTTT. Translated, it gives CASSLATHLYSNQPQHF.

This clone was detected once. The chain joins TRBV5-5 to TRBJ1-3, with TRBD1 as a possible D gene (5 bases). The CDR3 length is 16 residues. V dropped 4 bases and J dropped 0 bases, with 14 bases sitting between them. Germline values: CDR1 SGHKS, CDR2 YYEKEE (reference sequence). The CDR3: CASSAWGGRSGNTIYF. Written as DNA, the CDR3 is TGTGCCAGCAGCGCCTGGGGGGGTCGCTCTGGAAACACCATATATTTT. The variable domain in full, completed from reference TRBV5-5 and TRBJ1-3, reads DAGVTQSPTHLIKTRGQQVTLRCSPISGHKSVSWYQQVLGQGPQFIFQYYEKEERGRGNFPDRFSARQFPNYSSELNVNALLLGDSALYLCASSAWGGRSGNTIYFGEGSWLTVV.

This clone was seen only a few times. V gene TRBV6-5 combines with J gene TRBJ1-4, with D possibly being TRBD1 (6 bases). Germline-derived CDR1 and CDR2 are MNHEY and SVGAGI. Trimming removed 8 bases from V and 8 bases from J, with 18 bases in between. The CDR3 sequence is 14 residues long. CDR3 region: CASLTGGGGEKLFF. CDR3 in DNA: TGTGCCAGCCTGACGGGGGGCGGAGGGGAAAAACTGTTTTTT.

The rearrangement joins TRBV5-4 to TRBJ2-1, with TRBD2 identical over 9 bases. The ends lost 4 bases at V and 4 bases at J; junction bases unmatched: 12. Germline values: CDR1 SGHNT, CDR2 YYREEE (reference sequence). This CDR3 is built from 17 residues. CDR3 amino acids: CASSPASGREGYNEQFF. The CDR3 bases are TGTGCCAGCAGCCCGGCTTCGGGGCGGGAGGGGTACAATGAGCAGTTCTTC.

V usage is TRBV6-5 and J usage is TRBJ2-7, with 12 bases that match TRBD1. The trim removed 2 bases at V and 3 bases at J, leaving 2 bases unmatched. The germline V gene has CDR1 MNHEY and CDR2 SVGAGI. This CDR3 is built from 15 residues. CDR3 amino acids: CASSYGTGGGYEQYF. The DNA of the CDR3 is TGTGCCAGCAGTTACGGGACAGGGGGCGGCTACGAGCAGTACTTC.

Here the CDR3 reads CASSSIPTGPYEQYF. Here the CDR3 DNA reads TGTGCCAGCAGTTCCATCCCGACAGGGCCCTACGAGCAGTACTTC. V usage is TRBV6-5 and J usage is TRBJ2-7, with TRBD1 identical over 7 bases. Germline-derived CDR1 and CDR2 are MNHEY and SVGAGI. This CDR3 comprises 15 residues. Germline trimming cut 4 bases from V and 2 bases from J; bases unmatched to any gene: 8.

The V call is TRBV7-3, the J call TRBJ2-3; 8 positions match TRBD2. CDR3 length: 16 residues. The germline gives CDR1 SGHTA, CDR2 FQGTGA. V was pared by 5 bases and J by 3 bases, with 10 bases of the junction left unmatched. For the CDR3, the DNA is TGTGCCAGCAGCCCCGGGACTAGTGTGGTTACAGATACGCAGTATTTT. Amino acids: CASSPGTSVVTDTQYF.

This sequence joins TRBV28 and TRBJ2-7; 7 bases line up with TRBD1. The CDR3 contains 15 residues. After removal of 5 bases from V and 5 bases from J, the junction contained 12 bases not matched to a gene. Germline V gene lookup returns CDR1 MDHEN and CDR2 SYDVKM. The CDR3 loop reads CASSAELTGSDEQYF. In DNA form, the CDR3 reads TGTGCCAGCAGTGCGGAATTGACAGGGTCGGACGAGCAGTACTTC.

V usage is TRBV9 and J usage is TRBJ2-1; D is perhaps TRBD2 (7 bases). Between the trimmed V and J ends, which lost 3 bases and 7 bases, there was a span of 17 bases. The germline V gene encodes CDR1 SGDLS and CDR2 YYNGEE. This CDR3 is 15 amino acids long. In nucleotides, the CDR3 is TGTGCCAGCAGCGCCTTAGGGAGGGGGGGGAATGAGCAGTTCTTC. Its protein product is CASSALGRGGNEQFF.

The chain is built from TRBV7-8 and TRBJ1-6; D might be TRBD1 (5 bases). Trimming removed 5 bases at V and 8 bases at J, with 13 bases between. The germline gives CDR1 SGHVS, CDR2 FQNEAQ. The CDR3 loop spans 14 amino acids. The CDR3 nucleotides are TGTGCCAGCAGCCCGGGGGGGTTGGATTCACCCCTCCACTTT. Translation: CASSPGGLDSPLHF.

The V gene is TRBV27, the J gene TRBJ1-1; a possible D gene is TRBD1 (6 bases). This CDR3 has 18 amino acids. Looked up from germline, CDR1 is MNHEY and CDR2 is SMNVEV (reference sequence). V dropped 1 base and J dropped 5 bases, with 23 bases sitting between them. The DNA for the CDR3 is TGTGCCAGCAGTTTATACCGGGACATACAGCGGAGAGGGACTGAAGCTTTCTTT. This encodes CASSLYRDIQRRGTEAFF.

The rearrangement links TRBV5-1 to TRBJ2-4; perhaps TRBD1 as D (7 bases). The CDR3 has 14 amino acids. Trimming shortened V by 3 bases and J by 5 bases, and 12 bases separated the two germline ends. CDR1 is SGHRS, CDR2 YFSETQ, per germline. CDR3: CASSYRGTENIQYF. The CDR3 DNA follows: TGCGCCAGCAGCTACCGCGGGACAGAAAACATTCAGTACTTC.

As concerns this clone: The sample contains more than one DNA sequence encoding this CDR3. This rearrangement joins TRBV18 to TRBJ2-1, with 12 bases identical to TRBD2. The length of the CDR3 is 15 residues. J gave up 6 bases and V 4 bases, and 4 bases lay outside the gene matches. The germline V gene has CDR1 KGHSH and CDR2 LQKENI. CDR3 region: CASSRTTSGSNEQFF. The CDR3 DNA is TGTGCCAGCTCACGGACGACTAGCGGGAGCAATGAGCAGTTCTTC. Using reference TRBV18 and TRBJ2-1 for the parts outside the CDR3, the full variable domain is NAGVMQNPRHLVRRRGQEARLRCSPMKGHSHVYWYRQLPEEGLKFMVYLQKENIIDESGMPKERFSAEFPKEGPSILRIQQVVRGDSAAYFCASSRTTSGSNEQFFGPGTRLTVL.

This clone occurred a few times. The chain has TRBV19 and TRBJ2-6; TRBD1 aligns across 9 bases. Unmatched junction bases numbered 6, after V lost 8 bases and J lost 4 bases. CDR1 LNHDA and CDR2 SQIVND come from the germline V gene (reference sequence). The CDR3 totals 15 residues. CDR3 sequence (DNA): TGTGCCAGTGGGGGGGACAGGGAAGGGGCCAACGTCCTGACTTTC. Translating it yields CASGGDREGANVLTF.

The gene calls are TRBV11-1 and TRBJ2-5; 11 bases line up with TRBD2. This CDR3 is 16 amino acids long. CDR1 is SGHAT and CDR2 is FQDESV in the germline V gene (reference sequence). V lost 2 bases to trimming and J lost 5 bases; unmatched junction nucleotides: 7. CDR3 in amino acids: CASSLRLAGGTETQYF. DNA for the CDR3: TGTGCCAGCAGCTTACGTCTAGCGGGGGGAACGGAGACCCAGTACTTC.

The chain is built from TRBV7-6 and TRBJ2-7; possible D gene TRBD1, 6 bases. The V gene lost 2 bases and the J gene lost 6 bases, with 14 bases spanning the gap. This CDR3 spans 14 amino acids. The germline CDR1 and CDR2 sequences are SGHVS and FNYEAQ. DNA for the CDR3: TGTGCCAGCAGCTTAAGGGGGTTGAACAGCGAGCAGTACTTC. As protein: CASSLRGLNSEQYF.

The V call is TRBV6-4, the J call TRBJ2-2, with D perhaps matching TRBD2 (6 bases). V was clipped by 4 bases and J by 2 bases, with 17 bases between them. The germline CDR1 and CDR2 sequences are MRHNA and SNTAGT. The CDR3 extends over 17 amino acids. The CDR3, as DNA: TGTGCCAGCAGTGTTTATAGCGGAGGGATAAACACCGGGGAGCTGTTTTTT. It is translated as CASSVYSGGINTGELFF.

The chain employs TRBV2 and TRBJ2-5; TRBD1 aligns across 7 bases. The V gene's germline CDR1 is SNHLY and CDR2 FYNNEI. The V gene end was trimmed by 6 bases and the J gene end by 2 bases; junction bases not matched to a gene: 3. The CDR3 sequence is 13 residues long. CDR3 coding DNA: TGTGCCAGCAGGGGACAGCCACAAGAGACCCAGTACTTC. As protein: CASRGQPQETQYF.

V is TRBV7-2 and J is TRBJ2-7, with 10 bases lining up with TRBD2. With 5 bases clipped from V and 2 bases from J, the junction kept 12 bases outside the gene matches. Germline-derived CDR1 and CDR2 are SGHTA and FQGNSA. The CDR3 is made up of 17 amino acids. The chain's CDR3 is CASSPRTSGVVPYEQYF. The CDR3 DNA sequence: TGTGCCAGCAGCCCCCGGACTAGCGGAGTCGTACCCTACGAGCAGTACTTC.

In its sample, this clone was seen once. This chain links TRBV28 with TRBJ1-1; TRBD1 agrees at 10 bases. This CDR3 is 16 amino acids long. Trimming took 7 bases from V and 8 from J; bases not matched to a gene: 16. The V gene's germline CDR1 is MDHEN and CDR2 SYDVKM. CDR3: CASTLTDGTGDTEAFF. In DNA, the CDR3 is TGTGCCAGCACACTAACAGACGGGACAGGGGATACGGAAGCTTTCTTT.

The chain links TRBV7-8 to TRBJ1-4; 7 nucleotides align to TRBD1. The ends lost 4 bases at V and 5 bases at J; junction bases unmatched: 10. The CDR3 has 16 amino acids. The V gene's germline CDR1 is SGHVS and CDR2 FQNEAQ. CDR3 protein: CASSWDRLPRNEKLFF. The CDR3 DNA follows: TGTGCCAGCAGCTGGGACAGATTGCCGAGAAATGAAAAACTGTTTTTT.

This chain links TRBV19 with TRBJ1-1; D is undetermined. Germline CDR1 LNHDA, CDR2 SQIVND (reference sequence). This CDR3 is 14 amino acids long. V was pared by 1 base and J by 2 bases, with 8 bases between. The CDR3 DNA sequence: TGTGCCAGTAGTATAGGTCCGGGAAACACTGAAGCTTTCTTT. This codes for CASSIGPGNTEAFF.